A single sample gave rise to the 27 T cell receptor beta chains below, sequenced in a study of cytomegalovirus exposure and HLA in healthy donors. PCR amplification relied on 60 Vbeta primers (plus 13 Jbeta primers). Using immunoSEQ multiplex PCR, the repertoire was profiled, and TCRdb retains in-frame clones only, with some absent. Here the sample spans 140,000 to 150,000 clones, approximately 79% being singletons. Sequencing was done on a sample of PBMCs. All receptors come from a woman aged 40 to 55 in good health and CMV-seropositive.

V and J are TRBV4-1 and TRBJ1-2; 7 bases map to TRBD1. Trimming cost V 5 bases and J 4 bases; bases outside gene matches: 7. CDR1 MGHRA and CDR2 YSYEKL come from the germline V gene. The CDR3 is made up of 14 amino acids. The CDR3 sequence: CASSTQGYVYGYTF. In nucleotides, the CDR3 is TGCGCCAGCAGCACACAGGGGTACGTCTATGGCTACACCTTC.

The chain has TRBV7-3 and TRBJ2-5; 8 bases map to TRBD2. Looked up from germline, CDR1 is SGHTA and CDR2 is FQGTGA. With V trimmed by 6 bases and J by 4 bases, 4 bases remained unmatched. This CDR3 spans 13 amino acids. Here the CDR3 DNA reads TGTGCCAGCAGTTCGAGCGGGGGAGAGACCCAGTACTTC. This translates into CASSSSGGETQYF.

This rearrangement joins TRBV19 to TRBJ2-2, with a possible D match to TRBD2 (6 bases). CDR3 length: 14 residues. V was clipped by 7 bases and J by 6 bases, with 15 bases between them. Germline CDR1 LNHDA, CDR2 SQIVND (reference sequence). The CDR3 sequence is CASNPSEVSGELFF. CDR3 DNA sequence: TGTGCCAGTAACCCTAGCGAAGTATCCGGGGAGCTGTTTTTT.

The chain links TRBV27 to TRBJ1-1, with a tentative D call TRBD1 (5 bases). The CDR3 is 14 amino acids. Between the trimmed V and J ends, which lost 8 bases and 2 bases, there was a span of 15 bases. Per the germline V gene, CDR1 is MNHEY and CDR2 is SMNVEV (reference sequence). The CDR3 loop reads CASAIAGGNTEAFF. The CDR3 DNA reads as TGTGCCAGCGCCATAGCGGGGGGAAACACTGAAGCTTTCTTT.

In nucleotides, the CDR3 is TGCGCCAGCACCCAGGACAGTGTGAACACTGAAGCTTTCTTT. It specifies CASTQDSVNTEAFF. This chain joins TRBV5-1 and TRBJ1-1; D possibly corresponds to TRBD1 (6 bases). CDR1 and CDR2 from the germline V gene are SGHRS and YFSETQ. Trimming pared 6 bases from V and 0 bases from J, leaving 12 bases between. The CDR3 has 14 residues.

The rearrangement uses TRBV9 and TRBJ2-2, with 11 bases lining up with TRBD2. V dropped 4 bases and J dropped 6; count of bases not matched to a gene: 8. CDR3 length equals 16 residues. Germline CDR1 SGDLS, CDR2 YYNGEE. This chain's CDR3 is CASSFSGGAFAGELFF. The CDR3 DNA sequence: TGTGCCAGCAGCTTTAGCGGGGGGGCTTTCGCCGGGGAGCTGTTTTTT.

V is TRBV13 and J is TRBJ2-2; a possible D gene is TRBD2 (6 bases). Germline lookup yields CDR1 PRHDT and CDR2 FYEKMQ (reference sequence). Trimming stripped 6 bases from V and 2 bases from J, with 13 bases between. This CDR3 is 15 amino acids long. The CDR3 sequence is CASSPGRGNTGELFF. The CDR3 DNA follows: TGTGCCAGCAGTCCGGGGCGGGGTAACACCGGGGAGCTGTTTTTT.

V gene TRBV19 combines with J gene TRBJ2-5; 8 nucleotides line up with TRBD1. The junction had 8 bases not matched to a gene; V was cut back by 6 bases and J by 5 bases. CDR3 length equals 14 residues. CDR1 is LNHDA, CDR2 SQIVND, per germline (reference sequence). CDR3 in amino acids: CASSRRTGWETQYF. CDR3 DNA sequence: TGTGCCAGTAGCCGGAGGACAGGGTGGGAGACCCAGTACTTC.

This chain connects TRBV6-1 to TRBJ1-5; D perhaps matches TRBD1 (6 bases). This CDR3 spans 14 amino acids. The germline CDR1 and CDR2 sequences are MNHNS and SASEGT. The ends were cut back, 6 bases at V and 0 bases at J, with 9 bases in the middle. The CDR3 reads CASREQGSNQPQHF. In nucleotides, the CDR3 is TGTGCCAGCAGAGAACAGGGTAGCAATCAGCCCCAGCATTTT.

The V call is TRBV7-2, the J call TRBJ2-2; D call uncertain. The V and J ends lost 1 base and 4 bases respectively, with 13 bases between them. Germline lookup yields CDR1 SGHTA and CDR2 FQGNSA. The CDR3 is 16 residues long. The CDR3 region has the DNA TGTGCCAGCAGCTTAGTTGCCGCGGTGGGCACCGGGGAGCTGTTTTTT. Translated, it gives CASSLVAAVGTGELFF.

The V and J genes are TRBV7-9 and TRBJ2-7, with 9 bases lining up with TRBD1. The V gene's germline CDR1 is SEHNR and CDR2 FQNEAQ (reference sequence). CDR3 size: 14 residues. V was clipped by 2 bases and J by 6 bases; unmatched bases: 5. CDR3 in DNA: TGTGCCAGCAGCTTAACAGGGGGCGTGTCCGAGCAGTACTTC. Protein product: CASSLTGGVSEQYF.

This clone was seen once. V is TRBV7-2 and J is TRBJ2-1; tentatively, D is TRBD2 (6 bases). The CDR3 has 15 amino acids. Germline CDR1 is SGHTA and CDR2 is FQGNSA. V lost 2 bases and J 9 bases, leaving 17 bases between the germline ends. DNA of the CDR3: TGTGCCAGCAGCTTAAGCCTCTTCGGAGGGAGTGAGCAGTTCTTC. Translated: CASSLSLFGGSEQFF.

The chain is built from TRBV10-2 and TRBJ1-2; D may be TRBD1 (5 bases). V was trimmed by 2 bases and J by 7 bases, leaving 11 bases between them. Germline V lookup: CDR1 WSHSY, CDR2 SAAADI. This CDR3 is built from 13 residues. The CDR3 protein is CASSEGAGTGYTF. The DNA of the CDR3 is TGCGCCAGCAGTGAGGGTGCGGGGACTGGCTACACCTTC.

This clone showed up just a few times. The J gene is TRBJ1-2, the V gene TRBV10-3; maybe TRBD1 (5 bases). From germline, CDR1 is ENHRY and CDR2 SYGVKD. Trimming took off 5 bases at V and 4 bases at J, with 20 bases between the two ends. The CDR3 extends over 16 amino acids. CDR3 protein: CAISPRQGRIGYGYTF. The DNA for the CDR3 is TGTGCCATCAGTCCCCGGCAGGGTCGGATCGGCTATGGCTACACCTTC.

The chain recombines TRBV28 with TRBJ2-7; 7 bases are shared with TRBD1. This CDR3 region has 14 residues. V shed 6 bases and J 5 bases; nucleotides not matched to a gene: 10. Germline loops: CDR1 MDHEN, CDR2 SYDVKM. CDR3 region: CASSEQGFRDEQYF. Here the CDR3 DNA reads TGTGCCAGCAGCGAACAGGGGTTCCGCGACGAGCAGTACTTC.

The chain links TRBV25-1 to TRBJ2-3; 9 positions match TRBD2. With V trimmed by 7 bases and J by 7 bases, 6 bases remained unmatched. Per germline, CDR1 MGHDK and CDR2 SYGVNS. The CDR3 covers 13 residues. This chain's CDR3 is CASTAGGMNTQYF. CDR3 in DNA: TGTGCCAGCACAGCGGGGGGCATGAATACGCAGTATTTT.

The gene calls are TRBV5-4 and TRBJ2-1; 8 nucleotides align to TRBD2. The CDR3 length is 15 residues. Germline-derived CDR1 and CDR2 are SGHNT and YYREEE (reference sequence). V trimming: 0 bases; J trimming: 7 bases; junction bases outside the gene matches: 6. CDR3 sequence (DNA): TGTGCCAGCAGCTTGGCAGCGGGGGTCAGGAATGAGCAGTTCTTC. This translates into CASSLAAGVRNEQFF.

The chain carries TRBV6-6 and TRBJ2-5, with a possible D match to TRBD2 (7 bases). Per the germline V gene, CDR1 is MNHNY and CDR2 is SVGAGI (reference sequence). This CDR3 has 14 residues. The V end was cut by 6 bases, the J end by 5 bases, with 16 bases between. As DNA, the CDR3 is TGTGCCAGCAGCAATGGGGGGGGGCGGGAGACCCAGTACTTC. Protein: CASSNGGGRETQYF.

The chain employs TRBV1 and TRBJ2-1; the D segment call TRBD2 is taken from the table without a DNA check. TRBV1 is reported as a pseudogene. There are 15 residues in the CDR3. The CDR3 region has the DNA TGCACCAGCAGCCCCCAGGATAGTGCCCCGGGGGTGCAGTTCTTC. Translation gives CTSSPQDSAPGVQFF.

The CDR3 is CASSRLLDPQHF. The DNA for the CDR3 is TGTGCCAGTAGTAGGTTACTCGATCCCCAGCATTTT. The chain is built from TRBV19 and TRBJ1-5; D is unclear. The V end was cut by 4 bases, the J end by 10 bases, with 11 bases between. Germline V gene lookup returns CDR1 LNHDA and CDR2 SQIVND (reference sequence). This CDR3 region has 12 residues.

This clone was seen only a few times. The chain employs TRBV18 and TRBJ1-4, with D possibly TRBD1 on 5 matching bases. V lost 4 bases, J lost 0 bases, and 15 bases lay in between. CDR1 is KGHSH and CDR2 is LQKENI in the germline V gene. CDR3 length: 17 amino acids. Here the CDR3 reads CASSREGEGATNEKLFF. In nucleotides, the CDR3 is TGTGCCAGCTCACGGGAAGGGGAAGGTGCAACTAATGAAAAACTGTTTTTT.

V and J are TRBV11-2 and TRBJ2-3; D is uncertain. This CDR3 comprises 15 residues. V was cut by 0 bases and J by 2 bases, with 9 bases left in between. The germline V gene has CDR1 SGHAT and CDR2 FQNNGV. The CDR3 nucleotides read TGTGCCAGCAGCTTAGATATTGTCTACACAGATACGCAGTATTTT. Protein sequence: CASSLDIVYTDTQYF. Filled out from reference TRBV11-2 and TRBJ2-3, the complete variable domain reads EAGVAQSPRYKIIEKRQSVAFWCNPISGHATLYWYQQILGQGPKLLIQFQNNGVVDDSQLPKDRFSAERLKGVDSTLKIQPAKLEDSAVYLCASSLDIVYTDTQYFGPGTRLTVL.

The chain has TRBV15 and TRBJ1-5; maybe TRBD1 (5 bases). CDR3 length equals 15 residues. Per germline, CDR1 LNHNV and CDR2 YYDKDF (reference sequence). Trimming pared 6 bases from V and 9 bases from J, leaving 21 bases between. The CDR3 region is CATRIGGSLGSPQHF. CDR3 DNA: TGTGCCACCAGGATTGGGGGGTCGCTGGGGTCGCCCCAGCATTTT.

The chain couples TRBV6-5 to TRBJ1-1; 9 nucleotides agree with TRBD1. The V and J ends lost 1 base and 2 bases, in that order; junction bases with no gene match: 2. CDR3 size: 15 residues. Germline CDR1 is MNHEY and CDR2 is SVGAGI. CDR3: CASSYLTGGNTEAFF. In DNA form, the CDR3 reads TGTGCCAGCAGTTACTTGACAGGGGGAAACACTGAAGCTTTCTTT.

The rearrangement links TRBV15 to TRBJ2-3; 8 bases are shared with TRBD2. The CDR3 contains 17 residues. The J segment lost 6 bases and the V segment lost 0 bases, leaving 11 bases of the junction unmatched. Germline CDR1 is LNHNV and CDR2 is YYDKDF (reference sequence). CDR3 nucleotides: TGTGCCACCAGCAGAGATCGGGTAGCGGGGCGGCGGGATACGCAGTATTTT. This codes for CATSRDRVAGRRDTQYF.

The chain employs TRBV7-3 and TRBJ2-5, with D perhaps matching TRBD2 (6 bases). There are 13 residues in the CDR3. V shed 5 bases and J shed 5 bases, with 12 bases lying between them. CDR1 is SGHTA, CDR2 FQGTGA, per germline. In nucleotides, the CDR3 is TGTGCCAGCAGCCCAGCGGGTTCGGAGACCCAGTACTTC. Protein: CASSPAGSETQYF.

This clone was counted once. V is TRBV11-3 and J is TRBJ2-3, with a possible D match to TRBD1 (5 bases). V was clipped by 5 bases and J by 4 bases, with 10 bases between them. Germline V gene lookup returns CDR1 SGHNT and CDR2 YENEEA. This CDR3 is 13 amino acids long. The CDR3 spells CASSKGNADTQYF. The CDR3 region has the DNA TGTGCCAGCAGCAAGGGGAACGCAGATACGCAGTATTTT.